Listed here is a single T cell receptor (beta chain). A read error may explain this, as a much larger clone is one base away. Preparation of the TCRbeta library involved a method that used unique molecular identifiers. Each CDR3 protein gets one entry after TCRdb re-called the PCR reads with MiXCR. Seen here are 490,000 or so distinct CDR3 sequences, approximately 13% observed once, and the top ten hold over 5.5%. Germline loops: CDR1 DFQATT, CDR2 SNEGSKA (reference sequence). The CDR3 totals 16 residues. The source of the sample is a study of T-cell reconstitution after alpha-beta-depleted transplantation in children.

This clonotype was sampled from a human donor who donated a stem cell graft to a child with combined immunodeficiency. The V gene is TRBV20-1, the J gene TRBJ2-2, with 8 nucleotides matching TRBD1. Sequenced material: PBMCs from the stem cell graft donor, taken from the stem cell graft. CDR3 loop: CCARNPVTGESGELFF. In DNA, the CDR3 is TGCTGTGCTAGAAACCCGGTGACAGGGGAGTCCGGGGAGCTGTTTTTT.